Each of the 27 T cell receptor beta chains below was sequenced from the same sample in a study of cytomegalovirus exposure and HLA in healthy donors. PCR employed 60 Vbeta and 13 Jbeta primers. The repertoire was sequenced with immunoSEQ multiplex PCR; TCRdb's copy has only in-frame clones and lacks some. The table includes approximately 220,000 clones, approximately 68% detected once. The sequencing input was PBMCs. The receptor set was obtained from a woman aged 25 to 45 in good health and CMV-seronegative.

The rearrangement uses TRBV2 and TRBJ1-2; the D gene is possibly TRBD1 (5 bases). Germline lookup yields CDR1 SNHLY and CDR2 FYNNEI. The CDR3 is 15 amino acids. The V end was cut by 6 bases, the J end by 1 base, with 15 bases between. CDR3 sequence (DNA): TGTGCCAGCAGGGAGACAGCTTCCTTTAACTATGGCTACACCTTC. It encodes CASRETASFNYGYTF.

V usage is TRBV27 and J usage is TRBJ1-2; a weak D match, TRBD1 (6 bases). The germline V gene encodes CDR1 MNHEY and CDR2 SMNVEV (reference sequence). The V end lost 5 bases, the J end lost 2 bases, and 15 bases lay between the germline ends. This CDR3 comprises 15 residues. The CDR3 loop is CASSSRRGANYGYTF. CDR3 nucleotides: TGTGCCAGCAGTAGCCGCCGGGGGGCAAACTATGGCTACACCTTC.

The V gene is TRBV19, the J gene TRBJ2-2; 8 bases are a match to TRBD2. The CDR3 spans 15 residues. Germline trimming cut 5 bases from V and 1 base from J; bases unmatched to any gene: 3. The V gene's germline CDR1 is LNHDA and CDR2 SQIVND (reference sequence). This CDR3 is CASSDLAGNTGELFF. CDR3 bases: TGTGCCAGTAGTGATCTAGCGGGGAACACCGGGGAGCTGTTTTTT.

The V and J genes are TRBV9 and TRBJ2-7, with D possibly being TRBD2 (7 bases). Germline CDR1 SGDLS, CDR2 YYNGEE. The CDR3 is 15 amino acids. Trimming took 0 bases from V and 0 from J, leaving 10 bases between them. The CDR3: CASSVAGGPSYEQYF. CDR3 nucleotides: TGTGCCAGCAGCGTAGCGGGGGGCCCCTCCTACGAGCAGTACTTC.

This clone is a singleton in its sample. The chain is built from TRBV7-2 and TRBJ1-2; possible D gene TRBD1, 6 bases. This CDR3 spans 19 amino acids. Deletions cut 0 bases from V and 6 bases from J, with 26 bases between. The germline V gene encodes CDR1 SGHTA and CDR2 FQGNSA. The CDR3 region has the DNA TGTGCCAGCAGCTTAGCGTTTGGTCGGGGACACCAGATTGTCGATGGCTACACCTTC. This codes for CASSLAFGRGHQIVDGYTF.

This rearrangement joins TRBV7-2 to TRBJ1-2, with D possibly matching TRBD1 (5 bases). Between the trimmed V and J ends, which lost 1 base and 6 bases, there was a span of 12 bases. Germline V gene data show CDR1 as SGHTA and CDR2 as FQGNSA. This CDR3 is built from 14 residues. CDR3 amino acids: CASSLVYGGDGYTF. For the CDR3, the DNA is TGTGCCAGCAGCTTAGTCTATGGGGGGGATGGCTACACCTTC.

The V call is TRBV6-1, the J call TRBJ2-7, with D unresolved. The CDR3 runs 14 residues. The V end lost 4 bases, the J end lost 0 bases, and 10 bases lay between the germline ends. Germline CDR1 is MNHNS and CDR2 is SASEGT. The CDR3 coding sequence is TGTGCCAGCAGTGGCCGACTTTCCTCCTACGAGCAGTACTTC. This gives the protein CASSGRLSSYEQYF.

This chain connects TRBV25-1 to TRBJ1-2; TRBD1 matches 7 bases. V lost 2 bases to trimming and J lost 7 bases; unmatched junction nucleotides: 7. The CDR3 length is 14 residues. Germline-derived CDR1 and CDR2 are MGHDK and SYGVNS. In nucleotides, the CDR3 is TGTGCCAGCAGTGAACCGGGACAGATTCGTGGCTACACCTTC. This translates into CASSEPGQIRGYTF.

In DNA form, the CDR3 reads TGTGCCAGCAGTGAAAGGGGGATGAACACTGAAGCTTTCTTT. Protein product: CASSERGMNTEAFF. The chain combines TRBV6-5 with TRBJ1-1, with a tentative D call TRBD1 (6 bases). The V and J ends lost 5 bases and 0 bases respectively, with 10 bases between them. This CDR3 comprises 14 residues. Per germline, CDR1 MNHEY and CDR2 SVGAGI.

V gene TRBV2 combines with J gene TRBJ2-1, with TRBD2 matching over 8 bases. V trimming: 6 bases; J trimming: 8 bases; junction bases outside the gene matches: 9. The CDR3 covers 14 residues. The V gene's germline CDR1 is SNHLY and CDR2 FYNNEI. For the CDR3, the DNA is TGTGCCAGCAGGCGGACGGGGGGGCCTTATGAGCAGTTCTTC. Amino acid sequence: CASRRTGGPYEQFF.

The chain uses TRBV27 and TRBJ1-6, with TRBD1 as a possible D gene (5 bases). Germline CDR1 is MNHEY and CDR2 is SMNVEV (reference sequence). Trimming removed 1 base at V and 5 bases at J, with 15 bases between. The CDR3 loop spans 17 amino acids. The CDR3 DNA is TGTGCCAGCAGTTTATGGGGGGGAGCTCGGAATAATTCACCCCTCCACTTT. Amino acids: CASSLWGGARNNSPLHF.

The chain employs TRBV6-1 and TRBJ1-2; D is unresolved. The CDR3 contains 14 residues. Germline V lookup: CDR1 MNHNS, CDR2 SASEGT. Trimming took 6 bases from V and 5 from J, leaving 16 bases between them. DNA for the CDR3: TGTGCCAGCAGACAAACTGGGCCAGATTATGGCTACACCTTC. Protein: CASRQTGPDYGYTF.

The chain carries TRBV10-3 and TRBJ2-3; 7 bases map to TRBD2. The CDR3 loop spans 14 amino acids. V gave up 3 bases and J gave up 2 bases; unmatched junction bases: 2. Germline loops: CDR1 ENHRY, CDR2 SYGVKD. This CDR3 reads CAISDKRDTDTQYF. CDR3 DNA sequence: TGTGCCATCAGTGATAAGCGGGACACAGATACGCAGTATTTT.

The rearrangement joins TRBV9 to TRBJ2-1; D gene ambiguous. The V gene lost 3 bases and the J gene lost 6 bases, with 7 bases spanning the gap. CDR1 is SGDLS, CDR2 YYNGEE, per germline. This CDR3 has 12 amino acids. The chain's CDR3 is CASSARGNEQFF. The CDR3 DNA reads TGTGCCAGCAGCGCCCGAGGCAATGAGCAGTTCTTC.

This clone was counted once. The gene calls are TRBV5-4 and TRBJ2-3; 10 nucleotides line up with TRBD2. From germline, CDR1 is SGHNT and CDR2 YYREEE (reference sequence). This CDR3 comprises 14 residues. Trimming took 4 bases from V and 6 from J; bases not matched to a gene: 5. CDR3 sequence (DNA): TGTGCCAGCAGCGTAAGCGGGGGGGTTGATACGCAGTATTTT. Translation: CASSVSGGVDTQYF.

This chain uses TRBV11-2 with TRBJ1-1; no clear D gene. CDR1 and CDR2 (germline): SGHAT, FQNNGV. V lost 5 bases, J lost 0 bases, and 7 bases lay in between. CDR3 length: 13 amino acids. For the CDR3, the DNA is TGTGCCAGCAGCAAAGGAGTGAACACTGAAGCTTTCTTT. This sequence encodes CASSKGVNTEAFF. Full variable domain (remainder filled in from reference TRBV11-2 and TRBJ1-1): EAGVAQSPRYKIIEKRQSVAFWCNPISGHATLYWYQQILGQGPKLLIQFQNNGVVDDSQLPKDRFSAERLKGVDSTLKIQPAKLEDSAVYLCASSKGVNTEAFFGQGTRLTVV.

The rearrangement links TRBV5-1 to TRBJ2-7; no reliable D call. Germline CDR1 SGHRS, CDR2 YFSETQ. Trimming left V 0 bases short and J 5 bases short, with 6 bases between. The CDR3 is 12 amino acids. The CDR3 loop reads CASSLAGDEQYF. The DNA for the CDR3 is TGCGCCAGCAGCTTGGCCGGAGACGAGCAGTACTTC.

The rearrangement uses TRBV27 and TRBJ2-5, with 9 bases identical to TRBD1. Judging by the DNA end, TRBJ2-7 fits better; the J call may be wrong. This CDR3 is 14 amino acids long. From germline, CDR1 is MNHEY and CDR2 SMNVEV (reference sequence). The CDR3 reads CASSLIQGAYEQYF. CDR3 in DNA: TGTGCCAGCAGTTTAATACAGGGGGCTTACGAGCAGTACTTC.

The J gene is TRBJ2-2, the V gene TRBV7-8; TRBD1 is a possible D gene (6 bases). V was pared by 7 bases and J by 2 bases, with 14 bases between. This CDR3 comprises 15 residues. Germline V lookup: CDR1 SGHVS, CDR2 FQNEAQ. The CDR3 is CASTQRTDNTGELFF. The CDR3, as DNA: TGTGCCAGCACCCAAAGGACAGACAACACCGGGGAGCTGTTTTTT.

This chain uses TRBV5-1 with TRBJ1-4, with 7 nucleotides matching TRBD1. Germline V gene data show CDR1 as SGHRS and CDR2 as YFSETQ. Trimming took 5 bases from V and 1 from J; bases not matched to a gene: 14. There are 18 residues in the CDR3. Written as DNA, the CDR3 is TGCGCCAGCAGGAACCGGACAGGCGGTTGGAAAACTAATGAAAAACTGTTTTTT. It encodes CASRNRTGGWKTNEKLFF.

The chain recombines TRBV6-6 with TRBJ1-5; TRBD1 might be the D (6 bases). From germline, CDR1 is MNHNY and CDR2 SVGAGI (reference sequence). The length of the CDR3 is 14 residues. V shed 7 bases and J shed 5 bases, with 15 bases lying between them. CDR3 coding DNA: TGTGCCAGCAAAACAGGGTTTTTCGATCAGCCCCAGCATTTT. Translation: CASKTGFFDQPQHF.

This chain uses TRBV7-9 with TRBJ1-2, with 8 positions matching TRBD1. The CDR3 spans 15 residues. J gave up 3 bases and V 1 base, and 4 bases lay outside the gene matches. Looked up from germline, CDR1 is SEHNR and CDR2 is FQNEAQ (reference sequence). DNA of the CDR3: TGTGCCAGCAGCTTAGGGTCAGGGGGCGACTATGGCTACACCTTC. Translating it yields CASSLGSGGDYGYTF.

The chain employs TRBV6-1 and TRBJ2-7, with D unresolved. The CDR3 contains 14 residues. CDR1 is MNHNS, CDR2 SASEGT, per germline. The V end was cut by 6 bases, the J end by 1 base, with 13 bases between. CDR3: CASRMATGSYEQYF. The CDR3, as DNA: TGTGCCAGCAGGATGGCCACCGGGTCCTACGAGCAGTACTTC.

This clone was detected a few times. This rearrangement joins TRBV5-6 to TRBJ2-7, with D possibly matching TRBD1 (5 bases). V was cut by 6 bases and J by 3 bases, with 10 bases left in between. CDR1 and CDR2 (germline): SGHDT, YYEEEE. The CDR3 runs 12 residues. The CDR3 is CASTKGLYEQYF. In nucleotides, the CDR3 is TGTGCCAGCACTAAGGGGCTCTACGAGCAGTACTTC.

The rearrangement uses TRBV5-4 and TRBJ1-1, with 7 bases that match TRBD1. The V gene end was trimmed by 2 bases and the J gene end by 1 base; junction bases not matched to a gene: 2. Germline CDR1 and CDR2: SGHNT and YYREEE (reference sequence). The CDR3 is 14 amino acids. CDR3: CASSLWDRNTEAFF. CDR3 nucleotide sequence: TGTGCCAGCAGCTTATGGGACAGGAACACTGAAGCTTTCTTT.

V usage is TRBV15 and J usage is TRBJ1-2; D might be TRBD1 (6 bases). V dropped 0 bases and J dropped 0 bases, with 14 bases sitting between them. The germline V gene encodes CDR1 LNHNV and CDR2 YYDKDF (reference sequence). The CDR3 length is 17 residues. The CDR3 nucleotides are TGTGCCACCAGCAGAGATGATACAGGGCCAGCTAACTATGGCTACACCTTC. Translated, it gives CATSRDDTGPANYGYTF.

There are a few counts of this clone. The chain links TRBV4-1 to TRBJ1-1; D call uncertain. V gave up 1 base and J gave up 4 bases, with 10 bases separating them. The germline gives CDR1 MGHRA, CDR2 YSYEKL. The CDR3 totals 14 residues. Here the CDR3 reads CASSQVAGITEAFF. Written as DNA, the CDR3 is TGCGCCAGCAGCCAAGTCGCAGGAATCACTGAAGCTTTCTTT.